A selection of T cell receptor beta chains follows, all from one sample in a study of blood T cell repertoires in COVID-19. TCRdb's table, derived via immunoSEQ multiplex PCR, lists solely in-frame clones and lacks some. The sample records roughly 180,000 clones, around four fifths being singletons. The specimen sequenced was peripheral blood. The receptors stem from a woman aged 25 to 39 with acute or convalescent COVID-19. Each CDR3 is given with its conserved first and last residue. A D gene is named only where the DNA matches it firmly. Only part of the rows carry a size: once, few, many, or a class if the clone is expanded.

>TRBV6-2/TRBV6-3|NA|13|TRBJ2-1|NA
TGTGCCAGCAGTTACCGTCGGGTCAATGAGCAGTTCTTC
CASSYRRVNEQFF
>TRBV5-4|NA|14|TRBJ1-1|NA
TGTGCCAGCAGCTTGGAGCAGGCCGGCACTGAAGCTTTCTTT
CASSLEQAGTEAFF
>TRBV15|NA|16|TRBJ1-5|NA
TGTGCCACCAGCAGAGATCTCAGGGCCAGCAATCAGCCCCAGCATTTT
CATSRDLRASNQPQHF
>TRBV6-5|TRBD1|15|TRBJ1-6|NA
TGTGCCAGCAGGGGACAGGGTAGGGGGAATTCACCCCTCCACTTT
CASRGQGRGNSPLHF
>TRBV19|TRBD2|15|TRBJ2-1|NA
TGTGCCAGTAGTATCGGTCTAGCGGATTACAATGAGCAGTTCTTC
CASSIGLADYNEQFF
>TRBV3-1/TRBV3-2|NA|12|TRBJ2-3|once
TGTGCCAGCAGCCCGGGGGTCCATACGCAGTATTTT
CASSPGVHTQYF
>TRBV5-8|TRBD1|15|TRBJ1-2|NA
TGTGCCAGCAGCTTCCGGACAGGGACCCTCTATGGCTACACCTTC
CASSFRTGTLYGYTF
>TRBV25-1|TRBD1|15|TRBJ2-1|NA
TGTGCCAGCAGTGGTACAGGGGTTGTTTTCAATGAGCAGTTCTTC
CASSGTGVVFNEQFF
>TRBV11-2|NA|15|TRBJ1-1|NA
TGTGCCAGCAGCTTAGATCCGGGTCTGAGGACTGAAGCTTTCTTT
CASSLDPGLRTEAFF
>TRBV2|TRBD1|14|TRBJ1-5|NA
TGTGCCAGCAGGAACGGACAGGGAGGGCAGCCCCAGCATTTT
CASRNGQGGQPQHF
>TRBV7-8|TRBD1|15|TRBJ1-3|NA
TGTGCCAGCAGCTTCGGGGACAGGGCGGGAAACACCATATATTTT
CASSFGDRAGNTIYF
>TRBV27|NA|13|TRBJ1-1|NA
TGTGCCAGCTCGCGGGAGGGCCGAACTGAAGCTTTCTTT
CASSREGRTEAFF
>TRBV30|NA|16|TRBJ2-6|NA
TGTGCCTGGAGTGTTACCAAGAGCTCTGGGGCCAACGTCCTGACTTTC
CAWSVTKSSGANVLTF
>TRBV6-2/TRBV6-3|TRBD2|16|TRBJ2-5|NA
TGTGCCAGCAGTTACGATACTAGCGGGGGACAAGAGACCCAGTACTTC
CASSYDTSGGQETQYF
>TRBV24-1|NA|16|TRBJ2-5|few
TGTGCCACCAGTGGTCTTAGCACGGGAGCCCAAGAGACCCAGTACTTC
CATSGLSTGAQETQYF
>TRBV29-1|TRBD2|16|TRBJ2-3|NA
TGCAGCGTCACGTACGGGCTAGCGGGGAGAACAGATACGCAGTATTTT
CSVTYGLAGRTDTQYF
>TRBV13|NA|16|TRBJ2-7|NA
TGTGCCAGCAGCTTAGGGGCCGGAAGGAGCTCCTACGAGCAGTACTTC
CASSLGAGRSSYEQYF
>TRBV19|NA|14|TRBJ2-3|NA
TGTGCCAGTAGTATAGGGGGGGGCACAGATACGCAGTATTTT
CASSIGGGTDTQYF
>TRBV9|NA|15|TRBJ1-2|few
TGTGCCAGCAGCGTACCCCTGGGGGGGAACTATGGCTACACCTTC
CASSVPLGGNYGYTF
>TRBV5-4|TRBD1|13|TRBJ1-4|NA
TGTGCCAGCAGCCTAGGGGACAGCGAAAAACTGTTTTTT
CASSLGDSEKLFF
>TRBV18|NA|15|TRBJ2-7|once
TGTGCCAGCTCCCTCCGGGGACTCCTCTCCTACGAGCAGTACTTC
CASSLRGLLSYEQYF
>TRBV6-6|TRBD2|16|TRBJ2-7|NA
TGTGCCAGTCAACCGGGTGGGCTAGCGGCCTCCTACGAGCAGTACTTC
CASQPGGLAASYEQYF
>TRBV28|TRBD2|11|TRBJ2-7|NA
TGTGCCAGCAGTTCGGGACTACAGCAGTACTTC
CASSSGLQQYF
>TRBV29-1|NA|11|TRBJ2-1|NA
TGCAGCGTTCGGTCCTACAATGAGCAGTTCTTC
CSVRSYNEQFF
>TRBV6-5|TRBD1|13|TRBJ2-7|NA
TGTGCCAGCAGAGAGACAGGGGCCTACGAGCAGTACTTC
CASRETGAYEQYF
>TRBV27|TRBD1|15|TRBJ1-5|NA
TGTGCCAGCAGGGAGGGACAGGGCTTATATCAGCCCCAGCATTTT
CASREGQGLYQPQHF
>TRBV3-1/TRBV3-2|NA|12|TRBJ2-1|NA
TGTGCCAGCAGCCACGTCAAGAGCGAGCAGTTCTTC
CASSHVKSEQFF
>TRBV6-6|TRBD2|14|TRBJ2-1|NA
TGTGCCAGCAGTTTTAGCGGGGGGGCCTATGAGCAGTTCTTC
CASSFSGGAYEQFF
>TRBV19|NA|17|TRBJ2-1|once
TGTGCCAGTAGTATAGAGGGTGGGCTAGCTCGAGGCAATGAGCAGTTCTTC
CASSIEGGLARGNEQFF
>TRBV9|NA|13|TRBJ2-2|NA
TGTGCCAGCAGCGTAGTAGTTACCGGGGAGCTGTTTTTT
CASSVVVTGELFF
>TRBV11-2|TRBD2|15|TRBJ2-7|NA
TGTGCCAGCAGCCAGACTAGCGGGGGGGCCTACGAGCAGTACTTC
CASSQTSGGAYEQYF